A selection of T cell receptor beta chains follows, all from one sample in a study of shared clonotypes between healthy human individuals. Method: immunoSEQ multiplex PCR; TCRdb's copy keeps in-frame clones and lacks some. The sample has approximately 840,000 clones, roughly 96% seen once. Sequencing was done on a sample of naive CD8+ T cells sorted from blood. The receptors here all came from a man aged 25 to 40 in good health. CDR3s leave out the opening cysteine and the closing phenylalanine or tryptophan.

V	length	J	CDR3
TRBV2	13	TRBJ1-5	ASSEASFGLQPQH
TRBV12-5	14	TRBJ2-2	ASGLGGTSGSGELF
TRBV13	14	TRBJ2-7	ASSPRAGGFAYEQY
TRBV4-1	12	TRBJ2-7	ASSQDLSVYEQY
TRBV13	11	TRBJ2-3	ASSRSSTDTQY
TRBV10-2	11	TRBJ1-1	ASRAGGRTEAF
TRBV28	14	TRBJ2-1	ASSTLSGLVYNEQF
TRBV5-6	10	TRBJ2-2	ASSLDTGELF
TRBV11-3	13	TRBJ2-7	ASRETSGRAYEQY
TRBV6-8	14	TRBJ1-2	ASSYAGGPPNYGYT
TRBV5-6	15	TRBJ2-7	ASSGTPGGSGDYEQY
TRBV6-5	11	TRBJ1-5	ASSPFGDQPQH
TRBV27	9	TRBJ2-7	ASSSAYEQY
TRBV5-6	9	TRBJ2-1	ASSLGREQF
TRBV9	13	TRBJ2-7	ASSVAAGGSYEQY
TRBV9	12	TRBJ2-1	ASSVTGLDNEQF
TRBV11-3	16	TRBJ2-2	ASSPNLIRDGNTGELF
TRBV27	12	TRBJ2-7	ASSGTSTSYEQY
TRBV27	12	TRBJ2-7	ASSFSQGAYEQY
TRBV25-1	12	TRBJ1-2	ASSEIDRGGGYT
TRBV5-4	13	TRBJ1-2	ASSLSGRGAYGYT
TRBV27	12	TRBJ1-1	ASRLGQGSTEAF
TRBV10-3	15	TRBJ2-5	AISESWWGSTWETQY
TRBV18	12	TRBJ2-5	ASSPPAGAQTQY
TRBV5-6	15	TRBJ2-1	ASSFGLGLAGGNEQF
TRBV7-7	13	TRBJ2-7	ASSPGTGGVYEQY
TRBV5-1	10	TRBJ2-7	ASSLFGTEQY
TRBV10-2	14	TRBJ2-1	ATNDGPGYVYNEQF
TRBV5-1	13	TRBJ2-6	ASRGDLSGANVLT
TRBV7-9	11	TRBJ2-7	ASSLGQPYEQY
TRBV7-3	12	TRBJ2-1	ASSPWGSYNEQF
TRBV11-1	12	TRBJ2-5	ASSLEGNQETQY
TRBV27	11	TRBJ2-3	ASSLYRTDTQY
TRBV16	10	TRBJ1-1	ASGARNTEAF
TRBV5-5	12	TRBJ1-4	ASSLPTENEKLF
TRBV30	13	TRBJ2-3	AWSVGGASTDTQY
TRBV7-8	15	TRBJ2-3	ASSLDGIRTSGETQY